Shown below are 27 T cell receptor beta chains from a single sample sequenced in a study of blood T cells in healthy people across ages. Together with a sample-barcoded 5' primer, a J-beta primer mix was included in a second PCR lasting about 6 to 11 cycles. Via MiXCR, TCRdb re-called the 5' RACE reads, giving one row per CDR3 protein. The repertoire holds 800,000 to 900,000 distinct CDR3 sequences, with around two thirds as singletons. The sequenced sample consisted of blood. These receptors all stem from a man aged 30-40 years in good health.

The CDR3 loop is CASRALAGTDTQYF. Here the CDR3 DNA reads TGTGCCAGCAGGGCGCTAGCGGGGACCGATACGCAGTATTTT. The V call is TRBV6-1, the J call TRBJ2-3; 9 bases line up with TRBD2. The CDR3 sequence is 14 residues long. Germline trimming cut 6 bases from V and 6 bases from J; bases unmatched to any gene: 7. The V gene's germline CDR1 is MNHNS and CDR2 SASEGT.

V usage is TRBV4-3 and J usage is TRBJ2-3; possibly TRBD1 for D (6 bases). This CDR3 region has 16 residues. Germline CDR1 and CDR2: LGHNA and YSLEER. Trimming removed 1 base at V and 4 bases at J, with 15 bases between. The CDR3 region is CASSQAMGAGSDTQYF. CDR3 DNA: TGCGCCAGCAGCCAAGCGATGGGGGCAGGATCAGATACGCAGTATTTT.

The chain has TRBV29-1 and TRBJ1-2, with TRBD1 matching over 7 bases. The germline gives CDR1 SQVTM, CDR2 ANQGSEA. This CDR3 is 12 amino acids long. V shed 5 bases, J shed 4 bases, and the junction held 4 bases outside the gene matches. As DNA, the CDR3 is TGCAGCGTTCGGACAGGTGCCTATGGCTACACCTTC. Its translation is CSVRTGAYGYTF.

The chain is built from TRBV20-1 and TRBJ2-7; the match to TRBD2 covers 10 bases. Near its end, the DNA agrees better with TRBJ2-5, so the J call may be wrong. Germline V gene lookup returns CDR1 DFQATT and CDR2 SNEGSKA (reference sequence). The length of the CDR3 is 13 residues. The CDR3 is CSVLAGDGKTQYF. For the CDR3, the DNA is TGCAGTGTTCTAGCGGGGGATGGAAAGACCCAGTACTTC.

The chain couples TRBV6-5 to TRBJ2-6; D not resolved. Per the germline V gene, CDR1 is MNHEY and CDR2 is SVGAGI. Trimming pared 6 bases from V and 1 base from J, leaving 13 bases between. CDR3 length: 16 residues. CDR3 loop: CASRVLPESGANVLTF. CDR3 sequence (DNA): TGTGCCAGCAGGGTGCTCCCAGAATCTGGGGCCAACGTCCTGACTTTC.

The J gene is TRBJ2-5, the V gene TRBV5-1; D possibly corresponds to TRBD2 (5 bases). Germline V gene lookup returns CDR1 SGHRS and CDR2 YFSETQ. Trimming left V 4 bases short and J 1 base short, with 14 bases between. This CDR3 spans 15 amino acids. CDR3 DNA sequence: TGCGCCAGCAGCGCTGGACTGGGAGTCCAAGAGACCCAGTACTTC. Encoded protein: CASSAGLGVQETQYF.

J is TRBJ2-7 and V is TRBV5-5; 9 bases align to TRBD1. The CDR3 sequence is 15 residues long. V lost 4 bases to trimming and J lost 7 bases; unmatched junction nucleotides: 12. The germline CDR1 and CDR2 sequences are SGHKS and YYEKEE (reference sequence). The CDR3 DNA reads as TGTGCCAGCAGCCAACATCCGGGACAGGGTGATGAGCAGTACTTC. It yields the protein CASSQHPGQGDEQYF. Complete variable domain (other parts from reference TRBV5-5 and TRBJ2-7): DAGVTQSPTHLIKTRGQQVTLRCSPISGHKSVSWYQQVLGQGPQFIFQYYEKEERGRGNFPDRFSARQFPNYSSELNVNALLLGDSALYLCASSQHPGQGDEQYFGPGTRLTVT.

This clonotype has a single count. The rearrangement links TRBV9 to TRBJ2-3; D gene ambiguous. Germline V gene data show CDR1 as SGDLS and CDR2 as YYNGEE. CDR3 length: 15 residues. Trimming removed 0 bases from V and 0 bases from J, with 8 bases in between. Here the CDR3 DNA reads TGTGCCAGCAGCGTAGGGGGATTCAGCACAGATACGCAGTATTTT. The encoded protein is CASSVGGFSTDTQYF.

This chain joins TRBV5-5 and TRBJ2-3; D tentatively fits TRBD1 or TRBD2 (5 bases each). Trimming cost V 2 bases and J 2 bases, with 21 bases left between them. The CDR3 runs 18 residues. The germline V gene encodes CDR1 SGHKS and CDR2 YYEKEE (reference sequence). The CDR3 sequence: CASSFVGRPSMLTDTQYF. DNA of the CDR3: TGTGCCAGCAGCTTTGTGGGACGACCTTCTATGCTCACAGATACGCAGTATTTT. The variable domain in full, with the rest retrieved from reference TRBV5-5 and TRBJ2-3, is DAGVTQSPTHLIKTRGQQVTLRCSPISGHKSVSWYQQVLGQGPQFIFQYYEKEERGRGNFPDRFSARQFPNYSSELNVNALLLGDSALYLCASSFVGRPSMLTDTQYFGPGTRLTVL.

As DNA, the CDR3 is TGTGCCAGCAATGGAGGAGCCTCCGGAGCCCAGTACTTC. Translated, it gives CASNGGASGAQYF. The J gene is TRBJ2-5, the V gene TRBV2; D perhaps matches TRBD2 (5 bases). The germline V gene encodes CDR1 SNHLY and CDR2 FYNNEI. The CDR3 consists of 13 residues. The ends were cut back, 7 bases at V and 9 bases at J, with 18 bases in the middle.

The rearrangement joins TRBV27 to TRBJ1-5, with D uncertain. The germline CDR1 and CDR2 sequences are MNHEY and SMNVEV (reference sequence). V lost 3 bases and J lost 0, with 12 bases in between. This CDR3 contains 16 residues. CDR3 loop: CASSLGVGFSNQPQHF. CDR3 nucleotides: TGTGCCAGCAGTTTGGGCGTGGGATTTAGCAATCAGCCCCAGCATTTT.

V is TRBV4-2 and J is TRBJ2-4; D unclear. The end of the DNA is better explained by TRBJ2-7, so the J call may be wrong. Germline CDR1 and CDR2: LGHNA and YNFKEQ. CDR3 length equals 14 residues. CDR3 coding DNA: TGTGCCAGCAGCCAAGATGACGGTTTAGACGAGCAGTACTTC. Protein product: CASSQDDGLDEQYF.

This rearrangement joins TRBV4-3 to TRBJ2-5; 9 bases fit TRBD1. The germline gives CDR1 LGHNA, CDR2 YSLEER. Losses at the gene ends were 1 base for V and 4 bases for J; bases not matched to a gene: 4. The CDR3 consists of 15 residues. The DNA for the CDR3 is TGCGCCAGCAGCCAAGTAACAGGGGGCAGAGAGACCCAGTACTTC. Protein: CASSQVTGGRETQYF.

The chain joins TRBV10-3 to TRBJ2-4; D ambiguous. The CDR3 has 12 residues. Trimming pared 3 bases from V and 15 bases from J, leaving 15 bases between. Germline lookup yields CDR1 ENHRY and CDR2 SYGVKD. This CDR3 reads CAISDPGIGTYF. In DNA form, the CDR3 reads TGTGCCATCAGTGACCCCGGCATAGGAACGTACTTC.

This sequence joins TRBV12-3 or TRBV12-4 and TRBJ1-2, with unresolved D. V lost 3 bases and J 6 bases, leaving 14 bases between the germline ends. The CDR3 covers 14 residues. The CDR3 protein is CASSLGSASDGYTF. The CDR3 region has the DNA TGTGCCAGCAGTTTGGGATCGGCTTCAGATGGCTACACCTTC.

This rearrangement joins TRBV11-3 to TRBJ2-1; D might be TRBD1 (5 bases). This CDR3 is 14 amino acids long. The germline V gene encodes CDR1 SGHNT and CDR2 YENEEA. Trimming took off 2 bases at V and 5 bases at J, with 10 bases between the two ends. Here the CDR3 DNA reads TGTGCCAGCAGCTTACGGACAATGAACAATGAGCAGTTCTTC. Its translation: CASSLRTMNNEQFF.

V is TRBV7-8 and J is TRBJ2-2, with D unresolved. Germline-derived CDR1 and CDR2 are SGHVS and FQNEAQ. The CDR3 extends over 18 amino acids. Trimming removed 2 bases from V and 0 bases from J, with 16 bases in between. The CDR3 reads CASSLYPKDRANTGELFF. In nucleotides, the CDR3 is TGTGCCAGCAGCTTATACCCCAAAGACCGAGCGAACACCGGGGAGCTGTTTTTT.

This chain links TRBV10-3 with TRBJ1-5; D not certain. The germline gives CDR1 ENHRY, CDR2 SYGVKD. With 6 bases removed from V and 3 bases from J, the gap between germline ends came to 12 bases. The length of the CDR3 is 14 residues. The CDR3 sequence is CAISPDTDNQPQHF. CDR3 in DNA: TGTGCCATCAGCCCCGACACGGACAATCAGCCCCAGCATTTT.

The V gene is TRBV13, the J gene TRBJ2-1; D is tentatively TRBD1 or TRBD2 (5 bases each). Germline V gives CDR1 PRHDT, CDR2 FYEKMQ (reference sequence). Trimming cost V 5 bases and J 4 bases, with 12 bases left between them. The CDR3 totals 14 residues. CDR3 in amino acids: CASSNGDLYNEQFF. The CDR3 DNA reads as TGTGCCAGCAGCAACGGGGACCTATACAATGAGCAGTTCTTC.

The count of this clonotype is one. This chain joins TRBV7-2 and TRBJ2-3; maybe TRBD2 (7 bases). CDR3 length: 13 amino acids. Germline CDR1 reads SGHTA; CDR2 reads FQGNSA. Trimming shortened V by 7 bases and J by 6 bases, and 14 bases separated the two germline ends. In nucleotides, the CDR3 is TGTGCCAGCAATTGGGGGGGGCCCGATACGCAGTATTTT. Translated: CASNWGGPDTQYF.

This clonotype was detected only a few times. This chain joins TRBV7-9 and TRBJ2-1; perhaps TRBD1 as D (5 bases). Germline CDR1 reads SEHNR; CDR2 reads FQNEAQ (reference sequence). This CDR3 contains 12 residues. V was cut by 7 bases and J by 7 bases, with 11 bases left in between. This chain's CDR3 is CASIQRGNEQFF. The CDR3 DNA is TGTGCCAGCATCCAAAGGGGTAATGAGCAGTTCTTC.

In DNA form, the CDR3 reads TGTGCCAGCAGTTCGGACAGGGGGTTCCCAGATACGCAGTATTTT. This encodes CASSSDRGFPDTQYF. The chain employs TRBV27 and TRBJ2-3, with 10 bases aligning to TRBD1. The J segment lost 4 bases and the V segment lost 4 bases, leaving 5 bases of the junction unmatched. This CDR3 has 15 residues. The germline V gene encodes CDR1 MNHEY and CDR2 SMNVEV (reference sequence).

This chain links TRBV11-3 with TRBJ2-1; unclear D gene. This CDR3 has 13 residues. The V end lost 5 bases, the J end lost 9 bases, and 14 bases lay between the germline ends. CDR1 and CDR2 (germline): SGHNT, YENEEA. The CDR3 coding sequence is TGTGCCAGCAGCCCAAAGGAATACGGTGAGCAGTTCTTC. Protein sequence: CASSPKEYGEQFF.

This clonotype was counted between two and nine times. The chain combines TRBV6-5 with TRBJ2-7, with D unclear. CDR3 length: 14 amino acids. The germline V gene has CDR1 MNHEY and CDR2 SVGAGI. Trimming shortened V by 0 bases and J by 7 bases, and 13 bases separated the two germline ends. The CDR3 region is CASSYSPSRNEQYF. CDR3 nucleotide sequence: TGTGCCAGCAGTTACTCTCCAAGTCGCAATGAGCAGTACTTC.

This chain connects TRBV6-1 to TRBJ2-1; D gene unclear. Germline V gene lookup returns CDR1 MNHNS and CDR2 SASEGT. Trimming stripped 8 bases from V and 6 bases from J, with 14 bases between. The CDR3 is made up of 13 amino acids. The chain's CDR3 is CASCIGVGNEQFF. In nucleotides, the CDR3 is TGTGCCAGCTGTATTGGGGTAGGCAATGAGCAGTTCTTC.

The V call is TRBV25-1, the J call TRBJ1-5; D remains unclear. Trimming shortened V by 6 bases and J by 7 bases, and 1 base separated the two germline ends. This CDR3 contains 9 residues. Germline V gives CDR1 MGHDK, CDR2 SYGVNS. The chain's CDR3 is CASRQPQHF. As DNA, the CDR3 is TGTGCCAGCAGGCAGCCCCAGCATTTT.

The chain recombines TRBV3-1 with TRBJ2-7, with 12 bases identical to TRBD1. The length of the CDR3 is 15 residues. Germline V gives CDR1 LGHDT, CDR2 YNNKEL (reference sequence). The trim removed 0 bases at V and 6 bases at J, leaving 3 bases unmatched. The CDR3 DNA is TGTGCCAGCAGCCAAGATGGGGGACAGGGGGCCGAGCAGTACTTC. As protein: CASSQDGGQGAEQYF.